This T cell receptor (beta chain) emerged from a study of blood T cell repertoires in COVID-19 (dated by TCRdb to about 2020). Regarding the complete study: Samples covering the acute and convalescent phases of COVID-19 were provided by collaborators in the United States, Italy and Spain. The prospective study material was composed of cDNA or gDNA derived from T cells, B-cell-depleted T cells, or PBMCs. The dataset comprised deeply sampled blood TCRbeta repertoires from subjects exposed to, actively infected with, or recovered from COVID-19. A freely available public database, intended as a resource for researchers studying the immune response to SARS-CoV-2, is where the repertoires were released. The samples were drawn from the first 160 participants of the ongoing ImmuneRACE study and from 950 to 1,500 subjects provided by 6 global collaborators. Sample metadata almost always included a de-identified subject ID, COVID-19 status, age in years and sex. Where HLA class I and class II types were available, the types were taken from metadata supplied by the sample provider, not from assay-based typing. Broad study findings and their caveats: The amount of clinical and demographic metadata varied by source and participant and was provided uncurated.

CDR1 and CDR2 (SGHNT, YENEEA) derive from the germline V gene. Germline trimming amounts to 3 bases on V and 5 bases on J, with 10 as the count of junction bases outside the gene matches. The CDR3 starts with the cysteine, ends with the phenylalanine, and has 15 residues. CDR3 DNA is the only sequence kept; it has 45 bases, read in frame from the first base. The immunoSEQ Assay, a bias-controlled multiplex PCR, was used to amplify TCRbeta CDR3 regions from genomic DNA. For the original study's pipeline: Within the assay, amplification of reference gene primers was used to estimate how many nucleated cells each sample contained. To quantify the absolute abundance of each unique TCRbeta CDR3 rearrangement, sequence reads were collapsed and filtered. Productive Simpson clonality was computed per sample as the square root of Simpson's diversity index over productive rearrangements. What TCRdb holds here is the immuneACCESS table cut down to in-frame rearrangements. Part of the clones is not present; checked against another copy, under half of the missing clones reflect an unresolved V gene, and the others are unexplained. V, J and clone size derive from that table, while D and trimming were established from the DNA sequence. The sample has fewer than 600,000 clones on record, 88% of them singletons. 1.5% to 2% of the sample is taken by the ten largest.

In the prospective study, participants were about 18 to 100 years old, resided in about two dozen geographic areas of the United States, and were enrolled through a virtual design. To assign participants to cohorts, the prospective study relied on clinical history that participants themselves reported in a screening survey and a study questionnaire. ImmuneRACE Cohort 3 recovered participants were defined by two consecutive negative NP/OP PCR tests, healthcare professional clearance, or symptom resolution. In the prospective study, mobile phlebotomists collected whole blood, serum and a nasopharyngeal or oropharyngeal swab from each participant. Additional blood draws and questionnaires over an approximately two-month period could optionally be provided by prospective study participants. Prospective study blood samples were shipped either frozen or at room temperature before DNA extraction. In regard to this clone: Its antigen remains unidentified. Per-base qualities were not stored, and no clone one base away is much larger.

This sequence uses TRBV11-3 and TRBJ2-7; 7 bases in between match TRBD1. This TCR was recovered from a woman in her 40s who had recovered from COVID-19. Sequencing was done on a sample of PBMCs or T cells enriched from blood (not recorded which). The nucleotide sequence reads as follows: TGTGCCAGCAGCTTGTCCGGGACAGTATACGACGAGCAGTACTTC. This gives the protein CASSLSGTVYDEQYF.